This T cell receptor beta chain was documented in a study of cytomegalovirus exposure and HLA in healthy donors. The study ran its PCR with 60 Vbeta and 13 Jbeta primers. This table comes from immunoSEQ multiplex PCR, and its TCRdb copy is limited to in-frame clones, with some not included. The sample includes around 150,000 clones, about 80% seen only once; the top ten take 11% to 15%. This CDR3 comprises 15 residues. Germline CDR1 reads SGHTA; CDR2 reads FQGNSA. The V gene end was trimmed by 2 bases and the J gene end by 7 bases; junction bases not matched to a gene: 10. This clonotype was sampled from a man between 50 and 59 years old in good health and CMV-seropositive. The sample consisted of PBMCs. The chain is built from TRBV7-2 and TRBJ1-2; 7 nucleotides line up with TRBD1. DNA of the CDR3: TGTGCCAGCAGCTTATTAGTAGCAGGGGGGAGTGGCTACACCTTC. It is translated as CASSLLVAGGSGYTF.